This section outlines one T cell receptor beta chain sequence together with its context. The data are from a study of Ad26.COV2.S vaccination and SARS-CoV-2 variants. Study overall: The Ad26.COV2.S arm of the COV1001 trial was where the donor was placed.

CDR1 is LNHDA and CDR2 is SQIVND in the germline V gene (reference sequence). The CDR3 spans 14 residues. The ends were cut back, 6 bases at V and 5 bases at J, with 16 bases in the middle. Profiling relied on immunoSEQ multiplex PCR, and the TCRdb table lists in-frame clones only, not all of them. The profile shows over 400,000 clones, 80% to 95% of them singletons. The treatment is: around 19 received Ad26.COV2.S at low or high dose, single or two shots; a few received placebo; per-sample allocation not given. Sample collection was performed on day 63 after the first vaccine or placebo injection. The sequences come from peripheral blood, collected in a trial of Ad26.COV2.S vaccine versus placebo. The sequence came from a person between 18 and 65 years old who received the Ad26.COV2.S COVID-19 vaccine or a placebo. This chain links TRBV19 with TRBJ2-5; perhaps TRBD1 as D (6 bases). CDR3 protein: CASRAASTGETQYF. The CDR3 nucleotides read TGTGCCAGTAGGGCAGCTAGCACAGGGGAGACCCAGTACTTC.